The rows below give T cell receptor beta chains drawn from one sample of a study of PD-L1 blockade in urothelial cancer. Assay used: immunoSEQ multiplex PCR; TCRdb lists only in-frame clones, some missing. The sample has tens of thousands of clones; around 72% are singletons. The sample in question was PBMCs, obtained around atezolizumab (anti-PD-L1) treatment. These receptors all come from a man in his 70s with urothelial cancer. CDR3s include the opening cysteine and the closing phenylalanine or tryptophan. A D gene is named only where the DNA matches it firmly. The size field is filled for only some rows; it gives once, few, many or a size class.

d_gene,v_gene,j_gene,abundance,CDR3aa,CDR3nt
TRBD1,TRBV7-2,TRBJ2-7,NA,CASSPRDRGPYEQYF,TGTGCCAGCAGCCCTCGGGACAGAGGCCCCTACGAGCAGTACTTC
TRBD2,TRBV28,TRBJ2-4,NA,CASGLAGSRKIQYF,TGTGCCAGTGGCCTAGCGGGGAGTAGGAAGATTCAGTACTTC
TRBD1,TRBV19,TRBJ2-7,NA,CASSTGQGASNEQYF,TGTGCCAGTAGTACTGGACAGGGGGCTTCTAACGAGCAGTACTTC
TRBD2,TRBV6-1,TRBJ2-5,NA,CASSEEGGHQETQYF,TGTGCCAGCAGTGAAGAGGGAGGGCACCAAGAGACCCAGTACTTC
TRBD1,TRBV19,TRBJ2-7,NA,CASSLRGDRGSEQYF,TGTGCCAGTAGTCTACGGGGAGACAGGGGAAGCGAGCAGTACTTC
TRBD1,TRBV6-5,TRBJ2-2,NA,CASSSPGGRSGELFF,TGTGCCAGCAGTTCGCCAGGGGGACGCTCCGGGGAGCTGTTTTTT
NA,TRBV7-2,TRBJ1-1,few,CASSLVGGPNTEAFF,TGTGCCAGCAGCTTAGTCGGGGGACCGAACACTGAAGCTTTCTTT
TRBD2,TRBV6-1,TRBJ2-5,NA,CASTATSGLTQYF,TGTGCCAGCACCGCGACTAGCGGGCTGACCCAGTACTTC
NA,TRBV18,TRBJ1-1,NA,CASSTSDSEAFF,TGTGCCAGCTCAACATCCGACAGCGAAGCTTTCTTT
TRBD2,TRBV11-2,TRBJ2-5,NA,CASSFGLAGGPYQETQYF,TGTGCCAGCAGTTTTGGACTAGCGGGGGGGCCTTACCAAGAGACCCAGTACTTC
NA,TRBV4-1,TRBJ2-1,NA,CASSQQGYNEQFF,TGCGCCAGCAGCCAGCAGGGCTACAATGAGCAGTTCTTC
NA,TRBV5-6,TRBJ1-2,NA,CASSSSGKGDF,TGTGCCAGCAGCTCTTCAGGGAAAGGCGACTTC
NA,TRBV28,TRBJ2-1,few,CATTVDSSYNEQFF,TGTGCCACCACTGTTGACTCCTCCTACAATGAGCAGTTCTTC
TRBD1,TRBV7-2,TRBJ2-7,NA,CASSLGRDSTYEQYF,TGTGCCAGCAGCTTAGGTCGGGACAGTACCTACGAGCAGTACTTC
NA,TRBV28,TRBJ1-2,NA,CASSFQRANYGYTF,TGTGCCAGCAGTTTCCAGAGGGCTAACTATGGCTACACCTTC
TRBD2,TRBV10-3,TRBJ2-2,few,CAIRKGLAAVRGNTGELFF,TGTGCCATCCGAAAAGGACTAGCGGCGGTGAGGGGAAACACCGGGGAGCTGTTTTTT
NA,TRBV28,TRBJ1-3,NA,CASSLSVLGNTIYF,TGTGCCAGCAGTTTAAGCGTTCTTGGAAACACCATATATTTT
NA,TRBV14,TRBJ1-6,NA,CASSQGSFNSPLHF,TGTGCCAGCAGCCAGGGCAGCTTTAATTCACCCCTCCACTTT
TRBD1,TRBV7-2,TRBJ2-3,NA,CASSRQGQGSTDTQYF,TGTGCCAGCAGCAGACAGGGACAGGGAAGCACAGATACGCAGTATTTT
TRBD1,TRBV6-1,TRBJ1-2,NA,CASSVQGLDGYTF,TGTGCCAGCAGTGTACAGGGGTTAGATGGCTACACCTTC
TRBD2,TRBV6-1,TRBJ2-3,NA,CASSGRLAADTQYF,TGTGCCAGCAGTGGGAGACTAGCGGCAGATACGCAGTATTTT
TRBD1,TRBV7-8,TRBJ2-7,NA,CASSINDRASYEQYF,TGTGCCAGCAGTATTAACGACAGGGCTTCCTACGAGCAGTACTTC
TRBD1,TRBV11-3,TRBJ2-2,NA,CASSFNGQAGELFF,TGTGCCAGCAGCTTCAACGGACAGGCCGGGGAGCTGTTTTTT
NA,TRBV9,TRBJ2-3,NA,CASSVDSARATSTDTQYF,TGTGCCAGCAGCGTAGATTCCGCGCGGGCCACTAGCACAGATACGCAGTATTTT
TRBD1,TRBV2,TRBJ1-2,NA,CASRETGVSYGYTF,TGTGCCAGCAGGGAGACAGGGGTCAGCTATGGCTACACCTTC
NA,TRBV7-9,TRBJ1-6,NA,CASSLAQKSPLHF,TGTGCCAGCAGCTTAGCGCAGAAATCACCCCTCCACTTT
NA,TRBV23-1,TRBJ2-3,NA,CASSAIGGTDTQYF,TGCGCCTCCTCAGCCATAGGGGGCACAGATACGCAGTATTTT
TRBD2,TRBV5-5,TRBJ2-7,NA,CASSLYLAGTYEQYF,TGTGCCAGCAGCTTGTATCTAGCGGGGACCTACGAGCAGTACTTC
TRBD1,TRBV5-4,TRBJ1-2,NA,CASSDDRAYFYGYTF,TGTGCCAGCAGCGACGACAGGGCCTACTTCTATGGCTACACCTTC
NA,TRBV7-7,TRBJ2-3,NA,CASSSGGATDTQYF,TGTGCCAGCAGCTCGGGGGGCGCCACAGATACGCAGTATTTT
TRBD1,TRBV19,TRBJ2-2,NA,CASSPTGATGELFF,TGTGCCAGTAGTCCAACAGGGGCCACCGGGGAGCTGTTTTTT
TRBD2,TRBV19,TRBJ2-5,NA,CASSTSGGRRETQYF,TGTGCCAGTAGTACTAGCGGGGGGAGGAGGGAGACCCAGTACTTC
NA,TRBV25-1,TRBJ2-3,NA,CASSEFSGLSTDTQYF,TGTGCCAGCAGTGAGTTCAGCGGCCTCTCGACAGATACGCAGTATTTT
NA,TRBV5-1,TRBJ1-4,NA,CASSLRGGGNEKLFF,TGCGCCAGCAGCTTGAGGGGGGGAGGTAATGAAAAACTGTTTTTT
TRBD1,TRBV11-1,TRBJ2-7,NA,CASSLGTGASSYEQYF,TGTGCCAGCAGCTTAGGTACAGGGGCGAGCTCCTACGAGCAGTACTTC
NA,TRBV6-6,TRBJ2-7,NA,CASSYSLSGSYEQYF,TGTGCCAGCAGTTACTCACTTTCGGGTTCCTACGAGCAGTACTTC
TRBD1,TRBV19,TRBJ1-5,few,CASSTGQGENPQHF,TGTGCCAGTAGTACCGGACAGGGGGAGAATCCCCAGCATTTT
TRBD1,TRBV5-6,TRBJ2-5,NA,CASSLGTGRPETQYF,TGTGCCAGCAGCTTGGGGACAGGCAGACCAGAGACCCAGTACTTC
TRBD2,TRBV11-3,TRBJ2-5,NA,CASSLGLAGAWETQYF,TGTGCCAGCAGCTTGGGACTAGCGGGAGCGTGGGAGACCCAGTACTTC
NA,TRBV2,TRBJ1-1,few,CASSVRQDYTEAFF,TGTGCCAGCAGTGTCCGTCAGGATTACACTGAAGCTTTCTTT
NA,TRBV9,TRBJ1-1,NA,CASSVGVGSNTEAFF,TGTGCCAGCAGCGTAGGAGTCGGTTCGAACACTGAAGCTTTCTTT
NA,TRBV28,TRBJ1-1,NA,CASSSPRAMNTEAFF,TGTGCCAGCAGTTCCCCGCGAGCTATGAACACTGAAGCTTTCTTT
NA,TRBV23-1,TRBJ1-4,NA,CASSHAASTNEKLFF,TGCGCCAGCAGTCATGCGGCCTCAACTAATGAAAAACTGTTTTTT
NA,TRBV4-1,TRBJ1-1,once,CASSQVQGWTEAFF,TGCGCCAGCAGCCAAGTGCAGGGATGGACTGAAGCTTTCTTT
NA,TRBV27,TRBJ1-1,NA,CASSLSQGWTEAFF,TGTGCCAGCAGTTTAAGTCAGGGGTGGACTGAAGCTTTCTTT